These 18 T cell receptor beta chains were sequenced from one sample in a study of blood T cell repertoires in COVID-19 (dated by TCRdb to the early 2020s). The library was prepared using the immunoSEQ multiplex PCR assay. Drawn from immuneACCESS, this table holds only the in-frame rearrangements with V and J called that TCRdb kept. Clones are partly lost; checked studies trace under half to an unresolved V gene and leave the rest unexplained. In this sample the table shows over 150,000 clones, about 86% of which occur a single time. The leading ten clones occupy roughly 0.9% of the sample. Sequencing was carried out using peripheral blood. Every receptor here comes from a woman aged 18-29 years who had recovered from COVID-19.

Many counts were recorded for this clone. V gene TRBV4-1 combines with J gene TRBJ2-5; TRBD2 agrees at 11 bases. Losses at the gene ends were 1 base for V and 7 bases for J; bases not matched to a gene: 8. This CDR3 region has 16 residues. Germline lookup yields CDR1 MGHRA and CDR2 YSYEKL. CDR3 DNA: TGCGCCAGCAGCCAAGCACTAGCGGGGGCTCATATGACCCAGTACTTC. Translation gives CASSQALAGAHMTQYF.

The chain uses TRBV7-9 and TRBJ1-2; TRBD1 matches at 7 bases. There are 12 residues in the CDR3. J lost 8 bases, V lost 6 bases, and 6 bases had no gene match. Germline V gives CDR1 SEHNR, CDR2 FQNEAQ (reference sequence). This chain's CDR3 is CASSTTGEGYTF. CDR3 coding DNA: TGTGCCAGCAGTACAACAGGGGAGGGCTACACCTTC.

A few counts support this clone. Additional DNA sequences in this sample encode the identical CDR3. V usage is TRBV5-1 and J usage is TRBJ1-1; TRBD1 matches at 7 bases. Germline V CDR1 and CDR2: SGHRS, YFSETQ. V shed 4 bases and J 0 bases; nucleotides not matched to a gene: 3. This CDR3 has 14 residues. CDR3 amino acids: CASSLTGVNTEAFF. Here the CDR3 DNA reads TGCGCCAGCAGCCTAACAGGGGTGAACACTGAAGCTTTCTTT.

The chain combines TRBV3-1 (or the pseudogene TRBV3-2) with TRBJ1-2; 8 positions match TRBD1. With 4 bases clipped from V and 8 bases from J, the junction kept 6 bases outside the gene matches. CDR3 length equals 13 residues. The germline V gene encodes CDR1 LGHDT and CDR2 YNNKEL (reference sequence). The CDR3, as DNA: TGTGCCAGCAGCCCGGGACAGGTCTCCGGCTACACCTTC. Its translation is CASSPGQVSGYTF.

This chain connects TRBV6-1 to TRBJ1-5; 9 bases align to TRBD1. Germline V gene data show CDR1 as MNHNS and CDR2 as SASEGT. J lost 6 bases, V lost 3 bases, and 6 bases had no gene match. There are 15 residues in the CDR3. The CDR3 DNA is TGTGCCAGCAGTGAGGGACAGGGTGGCGTTCAGCCCCAGCATTTT. Translating it yields CASSEGQGGVQPQHF.

J is TRBJ2-7 and V is TRBV4-1; 8 bases are a match to TRBD2. Trimming removed 1 base from V and 4 bases from J; junction bases left unmatched: 3. CDR1 is MGHRA and CDR2 is YSYEKL in the germline V gene. The CDR3 has 14 residues. The CDR3 DNA follows: TGCGCCAGCAGCCAAGTAGCGGGAATTTACGAGCAGTACGTC. Protein sequence: CASSQVAGIYEQYV.

CDR3 residues: CASSQRQGGNEQFF. CDR3 DNA: TGTGCCAGCAGTCAAAGACAGGGGGGCAATGAGCAGTTCTTC. The chain is built from TRBV7-2 and TRBJ2-1; 9 bases match TRBD1. The germline gives CDR1 SGHTA, CDR2 FQGNSA. V lost 6 bases and J lost 6; bases outside the gene matches: 6. CDR3 length equals 14 residues.

The chain recombines TRBV11-2 with TRBJ2-5; a possible D gene is TRBD2 (6 bases). The CDR3 covers 14 residues. V was clipped by 3 bases and J by 0 bases, with 8 bases between them. CDR1 is SGHAT and CDR2 is FQNNGV in the germline V gene. The chain's CDR3 is CASSLGLYQETQYF. The CDR3 DNA reads TGTGCCAGCAGCTTGGGACTTTACCAAGAGACCCAGTACTTC.

The genes are TRBV11-2 and TRBJ2-7; D is possibly TRBD1 (7 bases). From germline, CDR1 is SGHAT and CDR2 FQNNGV. The V gene lost 4 bases and the J gene lost 13 bases, with 20 bases spanning the gap. CDR3 length: 13 residues. CDR3: CASSYGTAGGNYF. Written as DNA, the CDR3 is TGTGCCAGCAGCTACGGGACAGCCGGAGGGAATTACTTC.

This chain uses TRBV3-1 (or the pseudogene TRBV3-2) with TRBJ2-1, with 13 bases identical to TRBD2. V was clipped by 4 bases and J by 5 bases; unmatched bases: 8. This CDR3 has 17 amino acids. The germline V gene has CDR1 LGHDT and CDR2 YNNKEL (reference sequence). This chain's CDR3 is CASSLFALAGGDNEQFF. CDR3 DNA sequence: TGTGCCAGCAGCCTCTTCGCACTAGCGGGGGGGGACAATGAGCAGTTCTTC.

V is TRBV7-8 and J is TRBJ2-7; TRBD2 aligns across 7 bases. The CDR3 length is 17 residues. Losses at the gene ends were 2 bases for V and 0 bases for J; bases not matched to a gene: 10. Germline CDR1 and CDR2: SGHVS and FQNEAQ. The CDR3 protein is CASSLRAGGSFSYEQYF. The CDR3 region has the DNA TGTGCCAGCAGCTTACGGGCCGGGGGGTCATTCTCCTACGAGCAGTACTTC.

The chain recombines TRBV6-4 with TRBJ1-2, with 8 nucleotides matching TRBD1. The V gene end was trimmed by 0 bases and the J gene end by 8 bases; junction bases not matched to a gene: 8. Germline-derived CDR1 and CDR2 are MRHNA and SNTAGT. The CDR3 loop spans 15 amino acids. This CDR3 reads CASSDSTGAVGGYTF. The CDR3 DNA follows: TGTGCCAGCAGTGACTCGACAGGGGCAGTGGGGGGCTACACCTTC.

The chain is built from TRBV6-1 and TRBJ2-7; 9 bases line up with TRBD2. V dropped 1 base and J dropped 3; count of bases not matched to a gene: 4. This CDR3 is built from 15 residues. Germline CDR1 is MNHNS and CDR2 is SASEGT. CDR3 loop: CASSEGGTSLYEQYV. CDR3 bases: TGTGCCAGCAGTGAAGGGGGGACTAGCCTCTACGAGCAGTACGTC.

The chain links TRBV3-1 (or the pseudogene TRBV3-2) to TRBJ1-6; D unclear. The CDR3 consists of 13 residues. Germline V gives CDR1 LGHDT, CDR2 YNNKEL (reference sequence). The V and J ends lost 2 bases and 7 bases respectively, with 6 bases between them. CDR3 DNA: TGTGCCAGCAGCCAATACCAGAATTCACCCCTCCACTTT. Translated, it gives CASSQYQNSPLHF.

The chain uses TRBV19 and TRBJ2-3, with unresolved D. Germline V lookup: CDR1 LNHDA, CDR2 SQIVND (reference sequence). The CDR3 length is 14 residues. The V end lost 0 bases, the J end lost 0 bases, and 4 bases lay between the germline ends. The CDR3 DNA sequence: TGTGCCAGTAGTATAGACAGTAGCACAGATACGCAGTATTTT. Its protein product is CASSIDSSTDTQYF. The variable domain in full, completed from reference TRBV19 and TRBJ2-3, reads DGGITQSPKYLFRKEGQNVTLSCEQNLNHDAMYWYRQDPGQGLRLIYYSQIVNDFQKGDIAEGYSVSREKKESFPLTVTSAQKNPTAFYLCASSIDSSTDTQYFGPGTRLTVL.

The chain links TRBV29-1 to TRBJ1-5, with 7 bases that match TRBD1. With 6 bases clipped from V and 0 bases from J, the junction kept 5 bases outside the gene matches. The CDR3 covers 14 residues. Germline V gene data show CDR1 as SQVTM and CDR2 as ANQGSEA. In DNA form, the CDR3 reads TGCAGCGTCGGGACAGCGAATAGCAATCAGCCCCAGCATTTT. This translates into CSVGTANSNQPQHF.

This sequence joins TRBV9 and TRBJ2-5, with D possibly being TRBD1 (6 bases). Trimming took 4 bases from V and 2 from J, leaving 9 bases between them. The CDR3 consists of 13 residues. Per the germline V gene, CDR1 is SGDLS and CDR2 is YYNGEE. The CDR3 reads CASSWTEQETQYF. The CDR3 nucleotides read TGTGCCAGCAGCTGGACAGAACAAGAGACCCAGTACTTC.

This chain links TRBV7-2 with TRBJ1-2; tentative D call: TRBD1 (5 bases). Looked up from germline, CDR1 is SGHTA and CDR2 is FQGNSA. CDR3 size: 13 residues. V was cut by 2 bases and J by 6 bases, with 10 bases left in between. The CDR3 protein is CASSLNRFDGYTF. The DNA of the CDR3 is TGTGCCAGCAGCTTAAACAGGTTTGATGGCTACACCTTC.